This entry lists 22 T cell receptor beta chains sequenced from one sample in a study of cytomegalovirus exposure and HLA in healthy donors. Primers included in the PCR were 60 Vbeta and 13 Jbeta primers. The protocol was immunoSEQ multiplex PCR, while the TCRdb copy is restricted to in-frame clones and leaves out a portion. The data show roughly 220,000 clones, roughly three quarters seen once. The sequenced material came from PBMCs. These receptors all stem from a man aged 45-65 years in good health and CMV-seronegative.

The chain recombines TRBV5-6 with TRBJ2-2; 9 bases are shared with TRBD2. Per germline, CDR1 SGHDT and CDR2 YYEEEE. The CDR3 runs to 18 residues. Trimming cost V 4 bases and J 0 bases; bases outside gene matches: 10. CDR3 DNA sequence: TGTGCCAGCAGCCCCAGGAGGGCTAGCGGGGCGAACACCGGGGAGCTGTTTTTT. Translated: CASSPRRASGANTGELFF.

This clone was counted once. This chain uses TRBV5-4 with TRBJ2-2; possibly TRBD1 for D (5 bases). Germline V lookup: CDR1 SGHNT, CDR2 YYREEE (reference sequence). V was pared by 1 base and J by 1 base, with 5 bases between. This CDR3 is built from 14 residues. CDR3 sequence: CASSLQGNTGELFF. The CDR3, as DNA: TGTGCCAGCAGCTTGCAGGGGAACACCGGGGAGCTGTTTTTT.

J is TRBJ2-7 and V is TRBV2, with D perhaps TRBD1 (6 bases). The CDR3 consists of 13 residues. Trimming removed 5 bases from V and 5 bases from J, with 13 bases in between. Germline V lookup: CDR1 SNHLY, CDR2 FYNNEI. CDR3 nucleotides: TGTGCCAGCAGTCTCGACAGGACGAACGAGCAGTACTTC. This translates into CASSLDRTNEQYF. The full variable domain, rest sourced from reference TRBV2 and TRBJ2-7, is EPEVTQTPSHQVTQMGQEVILRCVPISNHLYFYWYRQILGQKVEFLVSFYNNEISEKSEIFDDQFSVERPDGSNFTLKIRSTKLEDSAMYFCASSLDRTNEQYFGPGTRLTVT.

The chain uses TRBV30 and TRBJ1-4, with a tentative D call TRBD1 (5 bases). Trimming cost V 3 bases and J 10 bases, with 18 bases left between them. Germline CDR1 GTSNPN, CDR2 SVGIG (reference sequence). The CDR3 has 14 amino acids. CDR3 region: CAWRIQPPGGKLFF. The CDR3, as DNA: TGTGCCTGGAGAATACAGCCGCCGGGGGGAAAACTGTTTTTT.

The chain carries TRBV4-1 and TRBJ2-5; D gene unclear. The CDR3 is 14 residues long. The V end lost 0 bases, the J end lost 11 bases, and 16 bases lay between the germline ends. CDR1 is MGHRA, CDR2 YSYEKL, per germline. This CDR3 is CASSQERGRMEQYF. Here the CDR3 DNA reads TGCGCCAGCAGCCAAGAGAGAGGAAGAATGGAGCAGTACTTC.

This chain joins TRBV7-8 and TRBJ2-5, with 8 nucleotides matching TRBD1. The tail of the sequence fits TRBJ2-7 better, so the J call may be wrong. The CDR3 has 14 residues. CDR1 SGHVS and CDR2 FQNEAQ come from the germline V gene. In DNA form, the CDR3 reads TGTGCCAGCAGCACCCGGACAGGGCTCTACGAGCAGTACTTC. Translated, it gives CASSTRTGLYEQYF.

V usage is TRBV28 and J usage is TRBJ1-2, with D perhaps TRBD1 (6 bases). In germline, CDR1 is MDHEN, CDR2 SYDVKM. V lost 3 bases and J 5 bases, leaving 16 bases between the germline ends. This CDR3 is built from 15 residues. The CDR3 DNA reads as TGTGCCAGCAGTTTTCTCGCAGGACAGAGTTATGGCTACACCTTC. Translated, it gives CASSFLAGQSYGYTF.

The chain uses TRBV30 and TRBJ2-2, with D possibly being TRBD1 (6 bases). The germline CDR1 and CDR2 sequences are GTSNPN and SVGIG (reference sequence). This CDR3 is 17 amino acids long. The CDR3 region has the DNA TGTGCTCTCCCCGTCCCCAGGGGATACGGGCACACCGGGGAGCTGTTTTTT. It yields the protein CALPVPRGYGHTGELFF.

The chain couples TRBV28 to TRBJ1-1, with 8 bases fitting TRBD1. From germline, CDR1 is MDHEN and CDR2 SYDVKM. The CDR3 runs 15 residues. V was clipped by 5 bases and J by 5 bases; unmatched bases: 10. The CDR3, as DNA: TGTGCCAGCAGTCCTCACAGGGGGGGGAGGACTGAAGCTTTCTTT. It specifies CASSPHRGGRTEAFF.

V usage is TRBV4-1 and J usage is TRBJ2-2; 12 bases are a match to TRBD2. After removal of 4 bases from V and 5 bases from J, the junction contained 2 bases not matched to a gene. CDR1 and CDR2 from the germline V gene are MGHRA and YSYEKL. This CDR3 is 15 amino acids long. The CDR3 reads CASSRLAGVTGELFF. The CDR3 DNA is TGCGCCAGCAGCCGACTAGCGGGAGTTACCGGGGAGCTGTTTTTT.

This chain uses TRBV7-8 with TRBJ1-2; D unresolved. This CDR3 comprises 13 residues. CDR1 is SGHVS and CDR2 is FQNEAQ in the germline V gene. DNA for the CDR3: TGTGCTTCCCGGGTCCTCACGACCGTTGGCTACACCTTC. Translated: CASRVLTTVGYTF.

The rearrangement uses TRBV7-8 and TRBJ2-7, with 8 bases lining up with TRBD2. Trimming took 8 bases from V and 0 from J; bases not matched to a gene: 3. The CDR3 runs 13 residues. Germline CDR1 and CDR2: SGHVS and FQNEAQ. CDR3 nucleotide sequence: TGTGCCAGCGGGAGCGGGAGCTCCTACGAGCAGTACTTC. Its protein product is CASGSGSSYEQYF. Combining the CDR3 with reference TRBV7-8 and TRBJ2-7 gives the whole variable domain GAGVSQSPRYKVAKRGQDVALRCDPISGHVSLFWYQQALGQGPEFLTYFQNEAQLDKSGLPSDRFFAERPEGSVSTLKIQRTQQEDSAVYLCASGSGSSYEQYFGPGTRLTVT.

This clone was picked up a small number of times. This chain uses TRBV6-1 with TRBJ1-1; no clear D. Deletions cut 5 bases from V and 1 base from J, with 8 bases between. CDR3 length: 13 amino acids. The germline V gene encodes CDR1 MNHNS and CDR2 SASEGT. The chain's CDR3 is CASSRQKNTEAFF. The CDR3, as DNA: TGTGCCAGCAGTAGACAAAAGAACACTGAAGCTTTCTTT.

The chain uses TRBV19 and TRBJ2-5; TRBD2 is a possible D gene (6 bases). CDR3 length: 13 residues. Germline-derived CDR1 and CDR2 are LNHDA and SQIVND (reference sequence). Trimming took 4 bases from V and 2 from J, leaving 8 bases between them. The CDR3 coding sequence is TGTGCCAGTAGTAATGGGGGGCAAGAGACCCAGTACTTC. This encodes CASSNGGQETQYF.

The chain links TRBV14 to TRBJ1-2; D is unclear. This CDR3 is built from 14 residues. Trimming shortened V by 0 bases and J by 6 bases, and 11 bases separated the two germline ends. Germline CDR1 is SGHDN and CDR2 is FVKESK. The CDR3 spells CASSQDLGSHGYTF. Here the CDR3 DNA reads TGTGCCAGCAGCCAAGATTTGGGGAGCCATGGCTACACCTTC. The variable domain in full, completed from reference TRBV14 and TRBJ1-2, reads EAGVTQFPSHSVIEKGQTVTLRCDPISGHDNLYWYRRVMGKEIKFLLHFVKESKQDESGMPNNRFLAERTGGTYSTLKVQPAELEDSGVYFCASSQDLGSHGYTFGSGTRLTVV.

The chain is built from TRBV28 and TRBJ2-7, with TRBD2 as a possible D gene (5 bases). Germline CDR1 MDHEN, CDR2 SYDVKM. This CDR3 spans 11 amino acids. Trimming removed 6 bases at V and 4 bases at J, with 7 bases between. The CDR3 DNA is TGTGCCAGCAGACGGGAATACGAGCAGTACTTC. The encoded protein is CASRREYEQYF.

The chain is built from TRBV10-3 and TRBJ1-5; the match to TRBD1 covers 9 bases. V trimming: 5 bases; J trimming: 6 bases; junction bases outside the gene matches: 8. Germline CDR1 is ENHRY and CDR2 is SYGVKD. CDR3 length: 15 amino acids. The CDR3 region has the DNA TGTGCCATCAGTCCGGGACAGGGCGTGGGTCAGCCCCAGCATTTT. This gives the protein CAISPGQGVGQPQHF.

The chain combines TRBV5-1 with TRBJ2-3; the D is unclear. This CDR3 contains 14 residues. Germline CDR1 is SGHRS and CDR2 is YFSETQ. V was trimmed by 0 bases and J by 2 bases, leaving 7 bases between them. This chain's CDR3 is CASSLGAVTDTQYF. The CDR3 DNA reads as TGCGCCAGCAGCTTGGGAGCCGTCACAGATACGCAGTATTTT.

This chain links TRBV10-3 with TRBJ1-5; perhaps TRBD1 as D (6 bases). This CDR3 is 15 amino acids long. Germline V gene lookup returns CDR1 ENHRY and CDR2 SYGVKD. The V end lost 0 bases, the J end lost 6 bases, and 12 bases lay between the germline ends. In DNA, the CDR3 is TGTGCCATCAGTGAGTCCGCAGGGGTTTTTCAGCCCCAGCATTTT. This codes for CAISESAGVFQPQHF.

The chain uses TRBV7-3 and TRBJ2-3; TRBD2 aligns across 8 bases. CDR3 length: 17 residues. V lost 2 bases and J lost 0; bases outside the gene matches: 7. Germline CDR1 reads SGHTA; CDR2 reads FQGTGA. CDR3 DNA: TGTGCCAGCAGCTTAGGGATCACTAGCGGAAGCACAGATACGCAGTATTTT. Translating it yields CASSLGITSGSTDTQYF.

The chain combines TRBV14 with TRBJ2-4; 7 bases map to TRBD1. V was clipped by 5 bases and J by 5 bases; unmatched bases: 12. Germline-derived CDR1 and CDR2 are SGHDN and FVKESK. This CDR3 spans 16 amino acids. CDR3 DNA sequence: TGTGCCAGCAGCTACTCCCTGACAGGGATAGAAAACATTCAGTACTTC. This translates into CASSYSLTGIENIQYF.

The chain combines TRBV28 with TRBJ1-6; TRBD1 aligns across 7 bases. J was trimmed by 7 bases and V by 2 bases; bases with no gene match: 11. The CDR3 totals 17 residues. Germline assignment: CDR1 MDHEN and CDR2 SYDVKM. In nucleotides, the CDR3 is TGTGCCAGCAGTTTAGACCCGAGGGGGCTTGGGAATTCACCCCTCCACTTT. Encoded protein: CASSLDPRGLGNSPLHF.